One sample yielded the 23 T cell receptor beta chains listed below, sequenced in a study of T cell responses to AZD1222 COVID-19 vaccine. The data were produced by immunoSEQ multiplex PCR, yet TCRdb's version contains in-frame clones alone and is incomplete. This table has roughly 150,000 clones, roughly 88% appearing once. The sample consisted of peripheral blood, taken on day 0 of MenACWY control vaccination. The receptors come from an adult in good health.

The rearrangement uses TRBV11-2 and TRBJ1-1; the match to TRBD1 covers 12 bases. This CDR3 spans 15 amino acids. V trimming: 2 bases; J trimming: 10 bases; junction bases outside the gene matches: 8. Germline loops: CDR1 SGHAT, CDR2 FQNNGV. CDR3 in amino acids: CASSLNPGQGARAFF. DNA for the CDR3: TGTGCCAGCAGCTTAAACCCGGGACAGGGGGCGCGAGCTTTCTTT.

J is TRBJ1-5 and V is TRBV15; tentative D call: TRBD1 (5 bases). Between the trimmed V and J ends, which lost 3 bases and 2 bases, there was a span of 23 bases. This CDR3 is 19 amino acids long. The germline gives CDR1 LNHNV, CDR2 YYDKDF (reference sequence). CDR3 protein: CATSRGTQGRSLGNQPQHF. The CDR3 coding sequence is TGTGCCACCAGCAGGGGGACGCAGGGTCGGAGTTTGGGCAATCAGCCCCAGCATTTT.

The CDR3 DNA sequence: TGTGCCAGCAGCTTAATGGCTGAAGAGACCCAGTACTTC. Residues: CASSLMAEETQYF. This chain uses TRBV11-3 with TRBJ2-5, with D unresolved. Germline assignment: CDR1 SGHNT and CDR2 YENEEA. Trimming left V 2 bases short and J 3 bases short, with 7 bases between. CDR3 length: 13 amino acids.

This chain uses TRBV7-2 with TRBJ1-2; D unresolved. V lost 4 bases, J lost 2 bases, and 5 bases lay in between. The germline V gene has CDR1 SGHTA and CDR2 FQGNSA. This CDR3 spans 12 amino acids. The CDR3 DNA follows: TGTGCCAGCAGCTCCTTCAACTATGGCTACACCTTC. It is translated as CASSSFNYGYTF.

The gene calls are TRBV29-1 and TRBJ1-2; 8 bases align to TRBD1. The CDR3 covers 15 residues. V lost 4 bases, J lost 0 bases, and 7 bases stayed unmatched. Germline V gene lookup returns CDR1 SQVTM and CDR2 ANQGSEA. The CDR3 sequence is CSVGGQGQANYGYTF. The CDR3 nucleotides are TGCAGCGTTGGGGGCCAGGGACAGGCTAACTATGGCTACACCTTC.

The genes are TRBV6-6 and TRBJ1-2; unclear D gene. V was pared by 6 bases and J by 7 bases, with 12 bases between. The CDR3 is 12 amino acids. Germline V gene sequence: CDR1 MNHNY, CDR2 SVGAGI (reference sequence). The DNA for the CDR3 is TGTGCCAGCAGGTGGACCGGCCCTGGCTACACCTTC. Protein sequence: CASRWTGPGYTF.

This chain's CDR3 is CASSPRVEGGTEAFF. CDR3 bases: TGTGCCAGCTCACCCCGAGTGGAGGGGGGCACTGAAGCTTTCTTT. The genes are TRBV18 and TRBJ1-1; weak D call: TRBD1 (6 bases). V was clipped by 3 bases and J by 4 bases, with 15 bases between them. CDR3 length: 15 amino acids. Per germline, CDR1 KGHSH and CDR2 LQKENI.

This chain links TRBV5-1 with TRBJ1-1; no reliable D call. V was pared by 4 bases and J by 11 bases, with 18 bases between. Germline-derived CDR1 and CDR2 are SGHRS and YFSETQ. The CDR3 length is 13 residues. The DNA for the CDR3 is TGCGCCAGCAGCACCGGAGGTTCGACGGGGGCTTTCTTT. Protein product: CASSTGGSTGAFF.

The chain has TRBV5-1 and TRBJ1-2, with a tentative D call TRBD1 (6 bases). V was trimmed by 2 bases and J by 8 bases, leaving 13 bases between them. The CDR3 is 13 amino acids. CDR1 SGHRS and CDR2 YFSETQ come from the germline V gene. CDR3 nucleotides: TGCGCCAGCAGCTTTGACAGGAGTTACGGCTACACCTTC. Translation gives CASSFDRSYGYTF.

This chain connects TRBV7-9 to TRBJ2-7, with D possibly being TRBD2 (5 bases). The CDR3 extends over 15 amino acids. Per the germline V gene, CDR1 is SEHNR and CDR2 is FQNEAQ (reference sequence). Trimming took 7 bases from V and 6 from J, leaving 22 bases between them. DNA of the CDR3: TGTGCCAGCATCTCGGAAAAGGTTGGCGGAGGCGAGCAGTACTTC. It specifies CASISEKVGGGEQYF.

The rearrangement joins TRBV6-5 to TRBJ2-1; D not resolved. The length of the CDR3 is 16 residues. V was clipped by 0 bases and J by 3 bases, with 12 bases between them. Germline V CDR1 and CDR2: MNHEY, SVGAGI. In nucleotides, the CDR3 is TGTGCCAGCAGTTACTCAGTCGGCCTCTACTACAATGAGCAGTTCTTC. Translation gives CASSYSVGLYYNEQFF.

This rearrangement joins TRBV6-5 to TRBJ1-1; D may be TRBD1 (5 bases). The CDR3 has 13 amino acids. Per the germline V gene, CDR1 is MNHEY and CDR2 is SVGAGI. Trimming removed 4 bases from V and 14 bases from J, with 20 bases in between. The CDR3 sequence: CASSLRRDGKVFF. CDR3 DNA: TGTGCCAGCAGTTTACGGAGGGACGGTAAGGTCTTCTTT.

The chain carries TRBV2 and TRBJ2-5; 12 bases are shared with TRBD2. With 6 bases clipped from V and 3 bases from J, the junction kept 5 bases outside the gene matches. The CDR3 loop spans 15 amino acids. In germline, CDR1 is SNHLY, CDR2 FYNNEI. Written as DNA, the CDR3 is TGTGCCAGCAGCAGGTGGACTAGCGGGGAAGAGACCCAGTACTTC. It codes for CASSRWTSGEETQYF.

This clone was detected only a few times. The V gene is TRBV19, the J gene TRBJ2-2; TRBD1 aligns across 10 bases. The germline V gene has CDR1 LNHDA and CDR2 SQIVND (reference sequence). The V and J ends lost 6 bases and 5 bases, in that order; junction bases with no gene match: 6. The CDR3 has 15 amino acids. The CDR3 here is CASRSGTGETGELFF. CDR3 nucleotide sequence: TGTGCCAGTAGATCCGGGACAGGGGAAACCGGGGAGCTGTTTTTT.

The chain has TRBV18 and TRBJ1-1; TRBD1 aligns across 8 bases. Germline V gene lookup returns CDR1 KGHSH and CDR2 LQKENI. V lost 5 bases to trimming and J lost 3 bases; unmatched junction nucleotides: 5. The CDR3 runs to 14 residues. CDR3 residues: CASSATGADTEAFF. The CDR3 bases are TGTGCCAGCTCAGCGACAGGGGCGGACACTGAAGCTTTCTTT.

The chain employs TRBV7-2 and TRBJ2-5, with D perhaps being TRBD1 or TRBD2 (5 bases each). This CDR3 spans 14 amino acids. Trimming cost V 1 base and J 1 base, with 7 bases left between them. Germline V CDR1 and CDR2: SGHTA, FQGNSA. The CDR3 here is CASSLERGQETQYF. For the CDR3, the DNA is TGTGCCAGCAGCTTAGAGAGGGGCCAAGAGACCCAGTACTTC.

This chain joins TRBV3-1 (or the pseudogene TRBV3-2) and TRBJ2-7; TRBD1 agrees at 8 bases. Losses at the gene ends were 4 bases for V and 5 bases for J; bases not matched to a gene: 7. This CDR3 is built from 14 residues. Germline lookup yields CDR1 LGHDT and CDR2 YNNKEL (reference sequence). CDR3 sequence reads: CASSPGQGPHEQYF. The DNA for the CDR3 is TGTGCCAGCAGCCCCGGACAGGGTCCTCACGAGCAGTACTTC.

This sequence joins TRBV30 and TRBJ2-7; 7 bases agree with TRBD2. Germline CDR1 GTSNPN, CDR2 SVGIG (reference sequence). CDR3 size: 15 residues. Germline trimming cut 0 bases from V and 4 bases from J; bases unmatched to any gene: 9. For the CDR3, the DNA is TGTGCCTGGAGTGTTGTCGAGGGAGGGCGGTACGAGCAGTACTTC. This sequence encodes CAWSVVEGGRYEQYF.

The V call is TRBV7-8, the J call TRBJ2-1; D is unresolved. CDR1 and CDR2 from the germline V gene are SGHVS and FQNEAQ. The CDR3 length is 11 residues. V gave up 7 bases and J gave up 7 bases, with 8 bases separating them. CDR3 in amino acids: CASIHRNEQFF. The CDR3, as DNA: TGTGCCAGCATCCATCGGAATGAGCAGTTCTTC. Filled out from reference TRBV7-8 and TRBJ2-1, the complete variable domain reads GAGVSQSPRYKVAKRGQDVALRCDPISGHVSLFWYQQALGQGPEFLTYFQNEAQLDKSGLPSDRFFAERPEGSVSTLKIQRTQQEDSAVYLCASIHRNEQFFGPGTRLTVL.

Concerning this clone itself: The sample contains more than one DNA sequence encoding this CDR3. The V gene is TRBV2, the J gene TRBJ2-3, with 7 nucleotides matching TRBD1. From germline, CDR1 is SNHLY and CDR2 FYNNEI. The CDR3 loop spans 15 amino acids. Trimming at V came to 5 bases and at J to 1 base, leaving 6 bases not matched to a gene. In DNA form, the CDR3 reads TGTGCCAGCAGTCCGAGGACAGGTGGCACAGATACGCAGTATTTT. This encodes CASSPRTGGTDTQYF. The variable domain in full, with the rest retrieved from reference TRBV2 and TRBJ2-3, is EPEVTQTPSHQVTQMGQEVILRCVPISNHLYFYWYRQILGQKVEFLVSFYNNEISEKSEIFDDQFSVERPDGSNFTLKIRSTKLEDSAMYFCASSPRTGGTDTQYFGPGTRLTVL.

The DNA for the CDR3 is TGTGCCAGTAGTATAGAATCCAGGGGGCGTGTATCCTACAATGAGCAGTTCTTC. Residues: CASSIESRGRVSYNEQFF. The rearrangement joins TRBV19 to TRBJ2-1; 8 bases line up with TRBD1. Unmatched junction bases numbered 8, after V lost 0 bases and J lost 1 base. Germline V gene sequence: CDR1 LNHDA, CDR2 SQIVND (reference sequence). The CDR3 length is 18 residues. The variable domain in full, with the rest retrieved from reference TRBV19 and TRBJ2-1, is DGGITQSPKYLFRKEGQNVTLSCEQNLNHDAMYWYRQDPGQGLRLIYYSQIVNDFQKGDIAEGYSVSREKKESFPLTVTSAQKNPTAFYLCASSIESRGRVSYNEQFFGPGTRLTVL.

The chain couples TRBV7-2 to TRBJ2-4; D is ambiguous. CDR3 size: 15 residues. V gave up 0 bases and J gave up 6 bases, with 12 bases separating them. Germline CDR1 SGHTA, CDR2 FQGNSA. CDR3 protein: CASSLAPGLGNIQYF. In DNA form, the CDR3 reads TGTGCCAGCAGCTTAGCGCCCGGGTTGGGAAACATTCAGTACTTC.

The chain joins TRBV25-1 to TRBJ1-2; D possibly corresponds to TRBD1 (6 bases). Per the germline V gene, CDR1 is MGHDK and CDR2 is SYGVNS. With 3 bases removed from V and 8 bases from J, the gap between germline ends came to 16 bases. This CDR3 is 14 amino acids long. CDR3 in amino acids: CASSDEETGGGYTF. DNA for the CDR3: TGTGCCAGCAGTGACGAGGAGACAGGAGGCGGCTACACCTTC.